The 3 T cell receptor beta chains below come from one sample, sequenced in a study of blood T cell repertoires in COVID-19. The table came from immunoSEQ multiplex PCR; TCRdb's copy has only in-frame clones and leaves some out. The table has about 100,000 clones, roughly 87% seen once. The sample taken for sequencing was peripheral blood. Receptors were obtained from a man aged 25-40 years in a cohort sampled during active COVID-19.

In DNA, the CDR3 is TGTGCCAGCAGCTTAGGCCGGGCAGATACGCAGTATTTT. Protein sequence: CASSLGRADTQYF. The chain is built from TRBV11-3 and TRBJ2-3; D remains ambiguous. Trimming shortened V by 1 base and J by 4 bases, and 6 bases separated the two germline ends. Germline lookup yields CDR1 SGHNT and CDR2 YENEEA. The CDR3 has 13 residues.

V gene TRBV5-1 combines with J gene TRBJ1-2; weak D call: TRBD1 (5 bases). The CDR3 has 13 residues. Germline V CDR1 and CDR2: SGHRS, YFSETQ. V lost 4 bases and J 2 bases, leaving 9 bases between the germline ends. The CDR3 region has the DNA TGCGCCAGCAGCCCGGGGGAGAACTATGGCTACACCTTC. Its protein product is CASSPGENYGYTF.

V usage is TRBV6-1 and J usage is TRBJ1-6, with 8 positions matching TRBD1. Germline assignment: CDR1 MNHNS and CDR2 SASEGT. The J segment lost 10 bases and the V segment lost 4 bases, leaving 15 bases of the junction unmatched. The CDR3 has 17 residues. Here the CDR3 DNA reads TGTGCCAGCAGTGCGCCCCCCGGCCGACAGGGGTGGTCACCCCTCCACTTT. Translated: CASSAPPGRQGWSPLHF.